This TCR beta chain was recovered during a study of T cells after yellow fever vaccination. Broader study findings: Abundant clonotypes (contaminants from the bulk population) could be present in FACS-sorted repertoires.

A word on this clonotype: The antigen remains unidentified.

It was through 5'RACE template switching that TCR cDNA was made, with a universal primer site and UMIs added. One entry per CDR3 protein, called by TCRdb with MiXCR from the 5' RACE reads. The table records 450,000 to 550,000 distinct CDR3 sequences, 21% of them present only once. CDR3 size: 15 residues. Trimming left V 0 bases short and J 1 base short, with 8 bases between. Germline loops: CDR1 LGHDT, CDR2 YNNKEL (reference sequence). The source material was PBMCs, sampled around 3 weeks after the first yellow fever vaccination. The V call is TRBV3-1, the J call TRBJ2-3, with D possibly matching TRBD2 (5 bases). This TCR was recovered from a man aged 18 to 29 who received the YFV17D yellow fever vaccine. CDR3 coding DNA: TGTGCCAGCAGCCAAGATGGGAGCCGCACAGATACGCAGTATTTT. Translating it yields CASSQDGSRTDTQYF.